This TCR beta chain was profiled in a study of shared clonotypes between healthy human individuals. Study-wide results and caveats: Naive CD4 clonotypes overlapped across a few donors at roughly 5%.

Of note for this clone: Its antigen is currently unknown.

Assay used: immunoSEQ multiplex PCR; TCRdb lists only in-frame clones, some missing. The table lists about 2.4 million clones, 85% to 95% of them singletons. Trimming stripped 10 bases from V and 3 bases from J, with 19 bases between. The germline CDR1 and CDR2 sequences are SGHRS and YFSETQ. The CDR3 totals 14 residues. The split of CD4+ cells yielded CD45RA+ naive and CD45RA-negative memory subsets. The chain carries TRBV5-1 and TRBJ2-5, with a tentative D call TRBD1 (5 bases). The sequencing input was naive CD4+ T cells sorted from blood. Noted subset: CD45RA+ positively selected. The TCR originated in a man between 18 and 29 years old in good health. For the CDR3, the DNA is TGCGCCTCCAGGGCATCTTCCCTGAAAGAGACCCAGTACTTC. Protein product: CASRASSLKETQYF.